This TCR beta chain came from a study of shared clonotypes between healthy human individuals. Produced via immunoSEQ multiplex PCR; TCRdb's table is partial and in-frame only. Of millions of clones detected, around 95% appear once; the ten largest clones hold 0.13%. This clone appeared once. Germline lookup yields CDR1 MNHNY and CDR2 SVGAGI (reference sequence). This CDR3 region has 16 residues. V shed 2 bases and J 7 bases; nucleotides not matched to a gene: 10. CD45RA-negative memory and CD45RA+ naive subsets were split from the CD4+ cells. The V call is TRBV6-6, the J call TRBJ2-7, with TRBD2 matching 11 bases. Sequenced input: naive CD4+ T cells sorted from blood. Noted subset: CD45RA+ positively selected. This TCR was sampled from a man aged 18-30 years in good health. The CDR3 nucleotides read TGTGCCAGCAGTTACCCCCCTAGCGGGAGGACTAATGAGCAGTACTTC. Protein sequence: CASSYPPSGRTNEQYF.